These T cell receptor beta chains were read from a single sample in a study of PD-1 blockade in classical Hodgkin lymphoma. Using immunoSEQ multiplex PCR, the repertoire was profiled, and TCRdb retains in-frame clones only, with some absent. The table lists approximately 93,000 clones, around 78% of them singletons. The sequencing used peripheral blood mononuclear cells (PBMCs), collected before the fourth cycle of nivolumab. The receptors come from a human donor with classical Hodgkin lymphoma. Each CDR3 is given with its conserved first and last residue. The D gene is left open where the match is weak. Clone size is given for some rows only: seen once, a few or many times, or a class if the clone is expanded.

CDR3 length: 16
J gene: TRBJ1-1
D gene: -
V gene: TRBV19
clone size: -
CDR3 DNA: TGTGCCAGTAGTATATATGGTCCTTTCCTGAACACTGAAGCTTTCTTT
CDR3 protein: CASSIYGPFLNTEAFF

CDR3 length: 15
J gene: TRBJ1-3
D gene: -
V gene: TRBV19
clone size: few
CDR3 DNA: TGTGCCAGTAGTATCGCGGAGGACACGGCAAACACCATATATTTT
CDR3 protein: CASSIAEDTANTIYF

CDR3 length: 16
J gene: TRBJ2-6
D gene: -
V gene: TRBV6-6
clone size: -
CDR3 DNA: TGTGCCAGCAGTTACGGAACAGGGTCTGGGGCCAACGTCCTGACTTTC
CDR3 protein: CASSYGTGSGANVLTF

CDR3 length: 13
J gene: TRBJ1-2
D gene: -
V gene: TRBV28
clone size: -
CDR3 DNA: TGTGCCAGCAGTCCACCAGGTCCCTATGGCTACACCTTC
CDR3 protein: CASSPPGPYGYTF

CDR3 length: 19
J gene: TRBJ2-1
D gene: TRBD1
V gene: TRBV27
clone size: -
CDR3 DNA: TGTGCCAGCAGTTTCGGGACAGGGGTGTCGACGGGGCCACGAAATGAGCAGTTCTTC
CDR3 protein: CASSFGTGVSTGPRNEQFF

CDR3 length: 16
J gene: TRBJ2-7
D gene: TRBD1
V gene: TRBV7-2
clone size: -
CDR3 DNA: TGTGCCAGCAGCCCAGCGGCCGGGACAGGGATCTACGAGCAGTACTTC
CDR3 protein: CASSPAAGTGIYEQYF

CDR3 length: 16
J gene: TRBJ2-3
D gene: -
V gene: TRBV13
clone size: -
CDR3 DNA: TGTGCCAGCAGCCCGGCGGGACAGACTCACACAGATACGCAGTATTTT
CDR3 protein: CASSPAGQTHTDTQYF

CDR3 length: 14
J gene: TRBJ1-3
D gene: -
V gene: TRBV10-3
clone size: -
CDR3 DNA: TGTGCCATCAGGGCCGGCTCCTCTGGAAACACCATATATTTT
CDR3 protein: CAIRAGSSGNTIYF

CDR3 length: 15
J gene: TRBJ2-1
D gene: TRBD1
V gene: TRBV6-1
clone size: -
CDR3 DNA: TGTGCCAGCAGCCCAGTCCTGACAGGGAAGTATGAGCAGTTCTTC
CDR3 protein: CASSPVLTGKYEQFF

CDR3 length: 11
J gene: TRBJ2-5
D gene: -
V gene: TRBV7-2
clone size: -
CDR3 DNA: TGTGCCAGCAGCCTTCAAGAGACCCAGTACTTC
CDR3 protein: CASSLQETQYF

CDR3 length: 15
J gene: TRBJ1-5
D gene: TRBD1
V gene: TRBV27
clone size: once
CDR3 DNA: TGTGCCAGCAGTCCCCCGGGACAGGGTAGACAGCCCCAGCATTTT
CDR3 protein: CASSPPGQGRQPQHF

CDR3 length: 13
J gene: TRBJ1-3
D gene: TRBD1
V gene: TRBV12-5
clone size: few
CDR3 DNA: TGTGCTAGCTCCGGGACAGCCGGAAACACCATATATTTT
CDR3 protein: CASSGTAGNTIYF

CDR3 length: 14
J gene: TRBJ2-2
D gene: -
V gene: TRBV11-3
clone size: -
CDR3 DNA: TGTGCCAGCAGCTTAGAGGAGTACACCGGGGAGCTGTTTTTT
CDR3 protein: CASSLEEYTGELFF

CDR3 length: 14
J gene: TRBJ1-2
D gene: -
V gene: TRBV9
clone size: -
CDR3 DNA: TGTGCCAGCAGCGCCAGGCAATATAACTATGGCTACACCTTC
CDR3 protein: CASSARQYNYGYTF

CDR3 length: 15
J gene: TRBJ2-3
D gene: -
V gene: TRBV10-3
clone size: -
CDR3 DNA: TGTGCCATCAGTGAGTCGATGGGGACCACAGATACGCAGTATTTT
CDR3 protein: CAISESMGTTDTQYF

CDR3 length: 16
J gene: TRBJ1-1
D gene: TRBD1
V gene: TRBV28
clone size: -
CDR3 DNA: TGTGCCAGCAGTTTATACCGGGACAGGGCTAAGACTGAAGCTTTCTTT
CDR3 protein: CASSLYRDRAKTEAFF

CDR3 length: 15
J gene: TRBJ2-1
D gene: -
V gene: TRBV6-6
clone size: -
CDR3 DNA: TGTGCCAGCAGTAGGAGGGCCAGCTCCTACAATGAGCAGTTCTTC
CDR3 protein: CASSRRASSYNEQFF

CDR3 length: 13
J gene: TRBJ1-1
D gene: -
V gene: TRBV27
clone size: -
CDR3 DNA: TGTGCCAGCAGTTTAGGGAGGGGTACTGAAGCTTTCTTT
CDR3 protein: CASSLGRGTEAFF

CDR3 length: 15
J gene: TRBJ1-3
D gene: -
V gene: TRBV13
clone size: few
CDR3 DNA: TGTGCCAGCAGCCCCACGGGGAGCTCTGGAAACACCATATATTTT
CDR3 protein: CASSPTGSSGNTIYF

CDR3 length: 13
J gene: TRBJ2-7
D gene: -
V gene: TRBV6-5
clone size: few
CDR3 DNA: TGTGCCAGCACCTCCCCAGGGGCCTACGAGCAGTACTTC
CDR3 protein: CASTSPGAYEQYF

CDR3 length: 14
J gene: TRBJ2-7
D gene: -
V gene: TRBV18
clone size: once
CDR3 DNA: TGTGCCAGCTCACCACGGCCGGATTCCTACGAGCAGTACTTC
CDR3 protein: CASSPRPDSYEQYF

CDR3 length: 16
J gene: TRBJ2-3
D gene: -
V gene: TRBV5-1
clone size: -
CDR3 DNA: TGCGCCAGCAGCTTGGGGTTGGACGCCAACACAGATACGCAGTATTTT
CDR3 protein: CASSLGLDANTDTQYF

CDR3 length: 16
J gene: TRBJ1-3
D gene: -
V gene: TRBV5-6
clone size: -
CDR3 DNA: TGTGCCAGCAGCTTGGCGCTCAGGAGCTCTGGAAACACCATATATTTT
CDR3 protein: CASSLALRSSGNTIYF

CDR3 length: 14
J gene: TRBJ2-7
D gene: -
V gene: TRBV11-2
clone size: -
CDR3 DNA: TGTGCCAGCAGCTTAAACCTAGCTCTCCGGGAGCAGTACTTC
CDR3 protein: CASSLNLALREQYF

CDR3 length: 15
J gene: TRBJ1-3
D gene: -
V gene: TRBV6-6
clone size: -
CDR3 DNA: TGTGCCAGCAGGGAGACAGGTGCCTCTGGAAACACCATATATTTT
CDR3 protein: CASRETGASGNTIYF